The TCR beta chain described here comes from a study of cytomegalovirus exposure and HLA in healthy donors. About this clone itself: The antigen is undetermined.

A multiplex PCR was run with 60 Vbeta primers and 13 Jbeta primers. TCRdb's copy holds only in-frame clones and misses some; the assay was immunoSEQ multiplex PCR. Of about 160,000 clones detected, more than 80% appear once; the ten largest clones hold approximately 7%. The study, taken as a whole, reports: A missense variant in DCLRE1C was later tied to TCR beta V- and J-gene trimming.

The CDR3 runs to 15 residues. The germline CDR1 and CDR2 sequences are SGDLS and YYNGEE. V shed 3 bases and J 5 bases; nucleotides not matched to a gene: 8. This clonotype originated in a woman aged 25 to 45 in good health and CMV-seropositive. The genes are TRBV9 and TRBJ2-1, with TRBD2 matching over 7 bases. Sequenced input: PBMCs. This CDR3 is CASSGGGSAHNEQFF. The CDR3 bases are TGTGCCAGCAGCGGGGGGGGTAGCGCCCACAATGAGCAGTTCTTC.